The following is a T cell receptor (beta chain) sequence with its context. Trimming pared 6 bases from V and 4 bases from J, leaving 18 bases between. CDR3 length: 15 amino acids. Germline lookup yields CDR1 MNHEY and CDR2 SVGAGI. Original data processing: Nucleated cell number was recorded as an estimate derived from reference gene primer amplification. Repertoires were generated with immunoSEQ multiplex PCR, while TCRdb's copy carries only in-frame clones and drops some. V and J calls and clone size are as listed in that table; D and trimming were resolved from the DNA. In the table there are about 210,000 clones, roughly four fifths of which are singletons. These data come from a study of blood T cell repertoires in COVID-19. In the study overall: PBMCs, B-cell-depleted T cells, or T cells provided the cDNA or gDNA that made up the material.

The receptor was derived from a woman aged 45-60 years with active or convalescent COVID-19. The chain links TRBV6-5 to TRBJ1-2, with D perhaps TRBD1 (6 bases). The sequenced sample was peripheral blood. The CDR3 DNA sequence: TGTGCCAGCAGCCCACCTTCCCAGGGGCCCTATGGCTACACCTTC. Its protein is CASSPPSQGPYGYTF.